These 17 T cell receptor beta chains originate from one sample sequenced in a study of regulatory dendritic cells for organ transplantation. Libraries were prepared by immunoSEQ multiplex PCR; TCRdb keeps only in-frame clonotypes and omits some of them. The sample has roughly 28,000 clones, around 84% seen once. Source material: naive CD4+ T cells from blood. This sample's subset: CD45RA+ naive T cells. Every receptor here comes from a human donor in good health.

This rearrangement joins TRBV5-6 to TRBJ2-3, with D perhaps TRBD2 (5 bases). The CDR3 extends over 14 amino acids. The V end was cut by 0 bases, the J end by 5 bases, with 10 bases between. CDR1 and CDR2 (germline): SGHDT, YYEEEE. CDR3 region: CASSLASGGDTQYF. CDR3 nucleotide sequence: TGTGCCAGCAGCTTGGCCAGCGGTGGAGATACGCAGTATTTT.

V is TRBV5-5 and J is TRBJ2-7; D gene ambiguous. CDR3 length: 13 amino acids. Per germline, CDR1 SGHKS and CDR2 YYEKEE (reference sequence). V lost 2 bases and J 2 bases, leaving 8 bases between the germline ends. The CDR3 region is CASSFSPTYEQYF. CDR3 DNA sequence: TGTGCCAGCAGCTTCTCCCCTACCTACGAGCAGTACTTC.

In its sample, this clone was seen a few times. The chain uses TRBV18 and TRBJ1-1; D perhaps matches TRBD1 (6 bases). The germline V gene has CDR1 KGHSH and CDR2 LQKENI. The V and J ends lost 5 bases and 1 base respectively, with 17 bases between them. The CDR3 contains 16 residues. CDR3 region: CASSFQGPRGNTEAFF. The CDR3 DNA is TGTGCCAGCTCATTTCAGGGGCCCCGAGGGAACACTGAAGCTTTCTTT.

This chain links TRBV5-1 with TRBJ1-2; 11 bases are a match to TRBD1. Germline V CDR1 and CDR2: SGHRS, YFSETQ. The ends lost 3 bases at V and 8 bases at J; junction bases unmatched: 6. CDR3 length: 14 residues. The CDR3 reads CASSYGQGAGGYTF. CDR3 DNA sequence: TGCGCCAGCAGCTACGGACAGGGGGCAGGGGGCTACACCTTC.

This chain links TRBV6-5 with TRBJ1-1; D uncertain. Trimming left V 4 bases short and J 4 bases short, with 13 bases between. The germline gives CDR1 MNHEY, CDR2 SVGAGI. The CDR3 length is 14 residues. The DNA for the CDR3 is TGTGCCAGCAGTTCCTTTATCGCAGGCACTGAAGCTTTCTTT. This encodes CASSSFIAGTEAFF.

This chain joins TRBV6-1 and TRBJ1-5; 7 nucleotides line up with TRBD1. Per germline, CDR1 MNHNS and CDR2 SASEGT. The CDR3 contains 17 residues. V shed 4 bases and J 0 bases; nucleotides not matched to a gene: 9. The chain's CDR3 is CASSAHSGTVSNQPQHF. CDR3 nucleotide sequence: TGTGCCAGCAGTGCCCATTCCGGGACAGTTAGCAATCAGCCCCAGCATTTT.

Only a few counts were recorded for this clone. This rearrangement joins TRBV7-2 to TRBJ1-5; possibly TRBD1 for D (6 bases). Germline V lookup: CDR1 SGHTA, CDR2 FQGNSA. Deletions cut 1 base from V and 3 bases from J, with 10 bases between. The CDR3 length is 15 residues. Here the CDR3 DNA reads TGTGCCAGCAGCTTAGAGGCAGGGGTCAATCAGCCCCAGCATTTT. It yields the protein CASSLEAGVNQPQHF.

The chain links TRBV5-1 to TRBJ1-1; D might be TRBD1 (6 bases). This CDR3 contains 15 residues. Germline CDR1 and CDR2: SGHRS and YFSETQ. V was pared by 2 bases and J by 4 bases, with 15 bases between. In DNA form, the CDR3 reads TGCGCCAGCAGCTTTGTGGGGGCGCAGGGCACTGAAGCTTTCTTT. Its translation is CASSFVGAQGTEAFF. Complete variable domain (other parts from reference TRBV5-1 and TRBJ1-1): KAGVTQTPRYLIKTRGQQVTLSCSPISGHRSVSWYQQTPGQGLQFLFEYFSETQRNKGNFPGRFSGRQFSNSRSEMNVSTLELGDSALYLCASSFVGAQGTEAFFGQGTRLTVV.

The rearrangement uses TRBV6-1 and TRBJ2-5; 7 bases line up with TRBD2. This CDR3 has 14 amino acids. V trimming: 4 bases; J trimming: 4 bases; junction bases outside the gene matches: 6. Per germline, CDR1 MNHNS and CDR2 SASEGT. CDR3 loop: CASSGPSGLETQYF. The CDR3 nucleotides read TGTGCCAGCAGTGGGCCTAGCGGATTAGAGACCCAGTACTTC.

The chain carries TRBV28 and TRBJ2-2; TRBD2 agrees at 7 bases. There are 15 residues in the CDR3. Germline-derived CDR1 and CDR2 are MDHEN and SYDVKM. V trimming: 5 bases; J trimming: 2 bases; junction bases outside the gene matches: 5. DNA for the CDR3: TGTGCCAGCAGTCCCTGGGGGGGTAACACCGGGGAGCTGTTTTTT. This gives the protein CASSPWGGNTGELFF. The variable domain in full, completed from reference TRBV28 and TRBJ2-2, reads DVKVTQSSRYLVKRTGEKVFLECVQDMDHENMFWYRQDPGLGLRLIYFSYDVKMKEKGDIPEGYSVSREKKERFSLILESASTNQTSMYLCASSPWGGNTGELFFGEGSRLTVL.

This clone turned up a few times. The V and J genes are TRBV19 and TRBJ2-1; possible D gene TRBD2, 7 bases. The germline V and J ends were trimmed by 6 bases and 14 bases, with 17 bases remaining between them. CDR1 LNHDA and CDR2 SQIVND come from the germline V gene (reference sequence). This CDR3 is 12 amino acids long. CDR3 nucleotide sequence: TGTGCCAGTAGCAACGAGGGGGGGCAGAAGTTCTTC. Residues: CASSNEGGQKFF. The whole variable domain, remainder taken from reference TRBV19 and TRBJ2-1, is DGGITQSPKYLFRKEGQNVTLSCEQNLNHDAMYWYRQDPGQGLRLIYYSQIVNDFQKGDIAEGYSVSREKKESFPLTVTSAQKNPTAFYLCASSNEGGQKFFGPGTRLTVL.

DNA for the CDR3: TGTGCCAGCAGCCTTCAGGGGGTCGCCTACGAGCAGTACTTC. Amino acid sequence: CASSLQGVAYEQYF. The chain uses TRBV7-9 and TRBJ2-7, with TRBD1 matching 7 bases. The trim removed 5 bases at V and 2 bases at J, leaving 6 bases unmatched. CDR1 SEHNR and CDR2 FQNEAQ come from the germline V gene (reference sequence). The CDR3 loop spans 14 amino acids.

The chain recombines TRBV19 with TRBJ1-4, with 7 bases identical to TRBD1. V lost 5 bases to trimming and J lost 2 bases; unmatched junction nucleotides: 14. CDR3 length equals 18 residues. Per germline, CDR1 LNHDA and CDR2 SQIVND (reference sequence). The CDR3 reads CASSDLRQGTATNEKLFF. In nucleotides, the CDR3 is TGTGCCAGTAGTGACCTCCGACAGGGAACGGCGACTAATGAAAAACTGTTTTTT. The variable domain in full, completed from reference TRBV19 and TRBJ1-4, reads DGGITQSPKYLFRKEGQNVTLSCEQNLNHDAMYWYRQDPGQGLRLIYYSQIVNDFQKGDIAEGYSVSREKKESFPLTVTSAQKNPTAFYLCASSDLRQGTATNEKLFFGSGTQLSVL.

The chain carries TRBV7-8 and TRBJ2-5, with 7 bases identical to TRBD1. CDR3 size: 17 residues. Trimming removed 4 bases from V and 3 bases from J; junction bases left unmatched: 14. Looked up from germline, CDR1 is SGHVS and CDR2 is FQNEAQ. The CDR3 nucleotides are TGTGCCAGCAGCTCGAAACCGGGACAGATCCTGAAAGAGACCCAGTACTTC. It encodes CASSSKPGQILKETQYF.

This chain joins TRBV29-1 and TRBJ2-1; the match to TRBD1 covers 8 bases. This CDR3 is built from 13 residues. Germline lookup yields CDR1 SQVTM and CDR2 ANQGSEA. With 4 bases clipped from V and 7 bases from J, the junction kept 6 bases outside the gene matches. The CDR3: CSVGRTGKNEQFF. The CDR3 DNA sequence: TGCAGCGTTGGACGGACAGGGAAAAATGAGCAGTTCTTC.

Here the CDR3 reads CASSRAGAVTNEKLFF. In nucleotides, the CDR3 is TGTGCCAGTTCCCGGGCTGGGGCGGTAACTAATGAAAAACTGTTTTTT. The chain recombines TRBV7-9 with TRBJ1-4, with D maybe TRBD1 (5 bases). The CDR3 has 16 residues. The germline V gene encodes CDR1 SEHNR and CDR2 FQNEAQ (reference sequence). V was cut by 9 bases and J by 1 base, with 18 bases left in between. Variable domain in full (rest from reference TRBV7-9 and TRBJ1-4): DTGVSQNPRHKITKRGQNVTFRCDPISEHNRLYWYRQTLGQGPEFLTYFQNEAQLEKSRLLSDRFSAERPKGSFSTLEIQRTEQGDSAMYLCASSRAGAVTNEKLFFGSGTQLSVL.

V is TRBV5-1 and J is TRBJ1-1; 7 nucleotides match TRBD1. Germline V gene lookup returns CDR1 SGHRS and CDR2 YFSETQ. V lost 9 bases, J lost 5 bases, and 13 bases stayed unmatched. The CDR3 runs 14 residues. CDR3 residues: CATGADRAGTEAFF. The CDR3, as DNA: TGCGCCACTGGAGCCGACAGGGCGGGAACTGAAGCTTTCTTT.